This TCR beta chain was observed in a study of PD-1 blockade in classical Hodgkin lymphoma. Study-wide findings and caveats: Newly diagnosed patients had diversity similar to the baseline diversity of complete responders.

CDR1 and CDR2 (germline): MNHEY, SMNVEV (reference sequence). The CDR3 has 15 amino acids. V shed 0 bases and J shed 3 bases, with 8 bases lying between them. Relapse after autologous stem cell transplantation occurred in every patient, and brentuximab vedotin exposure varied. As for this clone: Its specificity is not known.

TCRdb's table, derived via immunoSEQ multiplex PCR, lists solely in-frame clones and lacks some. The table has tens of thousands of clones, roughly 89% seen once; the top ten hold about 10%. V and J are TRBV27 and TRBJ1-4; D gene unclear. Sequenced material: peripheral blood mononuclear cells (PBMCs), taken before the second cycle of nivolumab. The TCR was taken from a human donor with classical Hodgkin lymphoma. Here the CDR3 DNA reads TGTGCCAGCAGTTTATCGTGGCTCGCTAATGAAAAACTGTTTTTT. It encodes CASSLSWLANEKLFF.